The 2 T cell receptor beta chains given below trace back to one sample, sequenced in a study of cytomegalovirus exposure and HLA in healthy donors. The PCR ran on 60 Vbeta and 13 Jbeta primers. TCRdb's copy holds only in-frame clones and misses some; the assay was immunoSEQ multiplex PCR. The table lists about 150,000 clones, 85% of them singletons. Material: PBMCs. These TCRs come from a boy aged 2 to 9 in good health and CMV-seronegative.

This chain joins TRBV29-1 and TRBJ2-1; the match to TRBD2 covers 9 bases. The V gene's germline CDR1 is SQVTM and CDR2 ANQGSEA. CDR3 length: 15 amino acids. Losses at the gene ends were 0 bases for V and 9 bases for J; bases not matched to a gene: 9. This CDR3 is CSVEESGGSFGEQFF. The CDR3 bases are TGCAGCGTTGAAGAGAGCGGGGGGAGCTTCGGTGAGCAGTTCTTC.

This chain uses TRBV5-6 with TRBJ2-7; 10 nucleotides align to TRBD1. V was pared by 1 base and J by 5 bases, with 3 bases of the junction left unmatched. From germline, CDR1 is SGHDT and CDR2 YYEEEE. The CDR3 contains 14 residues. DNA of the CDR3: TGTGCCAGCAGCTTGCGGGGACAGGGGAACGAGCAGTACGTC. Translated: CASSLRGQGNEQYV.